This T cell receptor (beta chain) was retrieved from a study of T cells in Graves' hyperthyroidism and ophthalmopathy. J gave up 1 base and V 4 bases, and 7 bases lay outside the gene matches. Germline-derived CDR1 and CDR2 are SGHDT and YYEEEE. The CDR3 is 16 residues long. Clinical Activity Scores of at least 3, NOSPECS grades of at least 4 and durations under 3 months characterized ophthalmopathy patients. Amplification of TCR beta CDR3 regions used RNA as the template. RT-PCR in the first round (using the HTBI primer set) targeted the TCR CDR3. TCRdb recomputed calls from the multiplex PCR reads with MiXCR, one row per CDR3 protein. The sample records 400,000 to 600,000 distinct CDR3 sequences, roughly 15% being singletons.

The sample taken for sequencing was blood. The clonotype originates from a woman younger than 45 with Graves' ophthalmopathy. The gene calls are TRBV5-6 and TRBJ1-3; 8 nucleotides agree with TRBD1. Here the CDR3 reads CASSQAGGWSGNTIYF. The CDR3 nucleotides are TGTGCCAGCAGCCAGGCAGGGGGCTGGTCTGGAAACACCATATATTTT.